The 4 T cell receptor beta chains in this list originate from one sample, sequenced in a study of blood T cells in healthy people across ages. A J-beta primer mix and a sample-barcoded 5' primer were used in a second PCR of about 7 to 12 cycles. In TCRdb, the 5' RACE reads were re-called with MiXCR into one record per CDR3 protein. The repertoire holds roughly 900,000 distinct CDR3 sequences, with roughly 26% as singletons. Sequenced: blood. The receptors come from a woman aged 80 or older in good health.

This clonotype was seen ten or more times. The V call is TRBV7-2, the J call TRBJ2-5; D not resolved. The germline V gene encodes CDR1 SGHTA and CDR2 FQGNSA. Trimming took off 7 bases at V and 3 bases at J, with 18 bases between the two ends. The length of the CDR3 is 15 residues. The CDR3, as DNA: TGTGCCAGCAACGAACAACCCGGTGGAAAAGAGACCCAGTACTTC. As protein: CASNEQPGGKETQYF.

The rearrangement uses TRBV3-1 and TRBJ2-6; maybe TRBD2 (5 bases). Germline V CDR1 and CDR2: LGHDT, YNNKEL (reference sequence). The CDR3 has 17 amino acids. V lost 2 bases to trimming and J lost 0 bases, with 11 bases between them. Here the CDR3 DNA reads TGTGCCAGCAGCCAAAGTTGGGAGCTCTCTGGGGCCAACGTCCTGACTTTC. This encodes CASSQSWELSGANVLTF.

This rearrangement joins TRBV7-2 to TRBJ1-2; D is uncertain. Germline CDR1 reads SGHTA; CDR2 reads FQGNSA. The CDR3 extends over 14 amino acids. Trimming took 3 bases from V and 3 from J, leaving 11 bases between them. CDR3 nucleotides: TGTGCCAGCAGCTTCCAGGTCAAGGACTATGGCTACACCTTC. Translated, it gives CASSFQVKDYGYTF.

J is TRBJ2-3 and V is TRBV7-9, with 7 bases lining up with TRBD1. This CDR3 spans 15 amino acids. Germline V gene data show CDR1 as SEHNR and CDR2 as FQNEAQ (reference sequence). The ends lost 5 bases at V and 0 bases at J; junction bases unmatched: 5. The CDR3 sequence is CASSPRDSSTDTQYF. CDR3 coding DNA: TGTGCCAGCAGCCCCCGGGACAGCAGCACAGATACGCAGTATTTT.